One sample yielded the 5 T cell receptor beta chains listed below, sequenced in a study of human T cells and chemical hapten exposure. The time point: patch test 2, 6 weeks after DPC sensitization. The treatment denotes: therapeutic diphenylcyclopropenone sensitization with weekly scalp DPC. TCRdb re-derived calls from the RACE reads in MiXCR, one entry per CDR3 protein. The table shows 35,000 to 45,000 distinct CDR3 sequences, with more than 8.5% occurring only once. The sample in question was whole blood, obtained in connection with sensitization to the hapten diphenylcyclopropenone (DPC). These TCRs come from a middle-aged woman with alopecia areata. Some clones in this sample may be carry-over from other donors' samples.

CDR3 sequence reads: CASSINPPNTEAFF. CDR3 coding DNA: TGTGCCAGTAGTATAAATCCCCCGAACACTGAAGCTTTCTTT. J is TRBJ1-1 and V is TRBV19, with D unclear. Germline values: CDR1 LNHDA, CDR2 SQIVND (reference sequence). V was pared by 2 bases and J by 1 base, with 8 bases between. The CDR3 covers 14 residues.

This clonotype was recorded many times. The chain employs TRBV5-1 and TRBJ2-7; tentatively, D is TRBD2 (5 bases). V lost 0 bases and J 3 bases, leaving 7 bases between the germline ends. This CDR3 is built from 13 residues. Germline loops: CDR1 SGHRS, CDR2 YFSETQ. CDR3 protein: CASSLAGNYEQYF. The DNA of the CDR3 is TGCGCCAGCAGCTTGGCGGGAAACTACGAGCAGTACTTC.

The chain employs TRBV7-2 and TRBJ1-1; a weak D match, TRBD1 (6 bases). CDR3 length: 14 amino acids. CDR1 SGHTA and CDR2 FQGNSA come from the germline V gene. V was clipped by 10 bases and J by 4 bases, with 19 bases between them. This chain's CDR3 is CATARGGLSTEAFF. DNA of the CDR3: TGTGCCACTGCAAGGGGGGGCCTGAGCACTGAAGCTTTCTTT.

Worth noting for this clonotype: A much larger clone sits a single nucleotide away, making a read error possible. The chain uses TRBV3-1 and TRBJ2-6; D is perhaps TRBD1 (5 bases). In germline, CDR1 is LGHDT, CDR2 YNNKEL (reference sequence). The CDR3 loop spans 13 amino acids. The CDR3 is CASSQDGAIVLTF. The CDR3 DNA reads TGTGCCAGCAGCCAAGATGGGGCCATCGTCCTGACTTTC.

Ten or more counts support this clonotype. The rearrangement links TRBV9 to TRBJ2-1; TRBD1 aligns across 9 bases. This CDR3 has 17 residues. J lost 2 bases, V lost 3 bases, and 9 bases had no gene match. Germline V gene data show CDR1 as SGDLS and CDR2 as YYNGEE. The CDR3 DNA sequence: TGTGCCAGCAGCGGGAAAACCGGGACAGGGACCTACAATGAGCAGTTCTTC. It is translated as CASSGKTGTGTYNEQFF.